The clone carrying this T cell receptor (beta chain) was seen many times. The antigen is unknown. V gave up 2 bases and J gave up 9 bases, with 11 bases separating them. CDR3 length: 13 amino acids. Using unique molecular identifiers, the investigators prepared the TCRbeta library. TCRdb used MiXCR to reprocess the PCR reads, holding one entry per CDR3 protein. This repertoire shows about 640,000 distinct CDR3 sequences, 13% found once; its top ten account for 2.2%. These data come from a study of T-cell reconstitution after alpha-beta-depleted transplantation in children. Study observations and caveats: After one year, T-cell counts and TCRbeta diversity mostly came from new T cells. It was reported that alpha-beta T cells came from several hundred expanded graft clones (about two months after transplant).

The sequencing used PBMCs, mostly from graft donor cells, collected 360 days after TCRalphabeta/CD19-depleted stem cell transplant. The chain carries TRBV12-3 or TRBV12-4 and TRBJ2-1, with D tentatively TRBD1 (5 bases). The source of this sequence is a male patient aged 10-17 years who had a stem cell transplant for acute myeloid leukemia, so the T cells may come from the graft donor. The CDR3 DNA is TGTGCCAGCAGTTTATCCAGGGAAGGTGAGCAGTTCTTC. The encoded protein is CASSLSREGEQFF.